The rows below give T cell receptor beta chains drawn from one sample of a study of Ad26.COV2.S vaccination and SARS-CoV-2 variants. Profiled with immunoSEQ multiplex PCR; TCRdb holds only in-frame clones, not every one. Counted here are hundreds of thousands of clones, about 89% occurring once; the ten biggest clones make up about 1.5%. The sequencing here drew on peripheral blood, taken in a trial of Ad26.COV2.S vaccine versus placebo. All receptors come from a person aged 18-65 years who received the Ad26.COV2.S COVID-19 vaccine or a placebo. The CDR3 runs from the conserved cysteine through the conserved F or W. A D gene is named only where the DNA matches it firmly. Expanded clones are given a class, and other clones once, few, many or no size at all.

clone size	V gene	D gene	CDR3 length	J gene	CDR3 DNA	CDR3 protein
.	TRBV7-9	TRBD2	14	TRBJ2-1	TGTGCCAGCAGTCAGCGGGAGGACTACAATGAGCAGTTCTTC	CASSQREDYNEQFF
few	TRBV4-2	.	15	TRBJ2-7	TGTGCCAGCAGCCCAGGGGCCATGGGCGGCTACGAGCAGTACTTC	CASSPGAMGGYEQYF
.	TRBV11-2	TRBD1	14	TRBJ1-6	TGTGCCAGCAGCTCAAGGGACAGCTATTCACCCCTCCACTTT	CASSSRDSYSPLHF
.	TRBV2	.	16	TRBJ2-3	TGTGCCAGAGGGTTAACAGGGTCTGGGAACACAGATACGCAGTATTTT	CARGLTGSGNTDTQYF
.	TRBV2	TRBD2	14	TRBJ2-4	TGTGCCAGCAGGCTGGGACTAGCGCAAAACATTCAGTACTTC	CASRLGLAQNIQYF
.	TRBV4-1	TRBD1	15	TRBJ1-2	TGCGCCAGCAGCCAAGATCGGGGGACAGGGTATGGCTACACCTTC	CASSQDRGTGYGYTF
.	TRBV7-9	.	14	TRBJ1-5	TGTGCCAGCAGCCAAACAGGGTATAATCAGCCCCAGCATTTT	CASSQTGYNQPQHF
.	TRBV6-5	TRBD1	13	TRBJ2-7	TGTGCCAGCAGTCCGGGACAGACGTACGAGCAGTACTTC	CASSPGQTYEQYF
.	TRBV7-9	TRBD1	15	TRBJ1-3	TGTGCCAGCAGCTTCGGACAGGGGTTTGGAAACACCATATATTTT	CASSFGQGFGNTIYF
.	TRBV27	TRBD2	16	TRBJ2-1	TGTGCCAGCAGTCCCAGGACTAGCGGGGGATACAATGAGCAGTTCTTC	CASSPRTSGGYNEQFF
once	TRBV18	.	15	TRBJ2-7	TGTGCCAGCTCACCACGCCCCCCGAGCTCCTACGAGCAGTACTTC	CASSPRPPSSYEQYF
.	TRBV24-1	.	14	TRBJ1-4	TGTGCCACCAGTGTCGGCCAGGGATCTGAAAAACTGTTTTTT	CATSVGQGSEKLFF
.	TRBV7-6	.	20	TRBJ1-4	TGTGCCAGCAGCTTAGGACTTTGGGACCGGATCGGACCAACTAATGAAAAACTGTTTTTT	CASSLGLWDRIGPTNEKLFF
.	TRBV27	.	12	TRBJ2-7	TGTGCCAGCACCCGAGGGGGAGGAGAGCAGTACTTC	CASTRGGGEQYF
once	TRBV2	TRBD2	14	TRBJ2-1	TGTGCCGGTGAACTAGCGGGAGGGGGGAATGAGCAGTTCTTC	CAGELAGGGNEQFF
.	TRBV19	TRBD2	18	TRBJ2-1	TGTGCCAGTAGCTTTGCGACTAGCGGGCGCCGCTCCTACAATGAGCAGTTCTTC	CASSFATSGRRSYNEQFF
.	TRBV7-2	.	18	TRBJ2-7	TGTGCCAGCAGCTTATTGGCACTTAGTCCGCCGAGGCCCTACGAGCAGTACTTC	CASSLLALSPPRPYEQYF
.	TRBV6-1	.	16	TRBJ2-1	TGTGCCAGCAGTGAACGGTCATCGGGACGTTACAATGAGCAGTTCTTC	CASSERSSGRYNEQFF
.	TRBV15	.	13	TRBJ1-1	TGTGCCACCAGCAGAACGAAGAACACTGAAGCTTTCTTT	CATSRTKNTEAFF
.	TRBV10-3	.	14	TRBJ2-3	TGTGCCATCAGTGAGGGGGATATCACAGATACGCAGTATTTT	CAISEGDITDTQYF
once	TRBV7-9	.	12	TRBJ2-1	TGTGCCAGCAGCTCCGGGAAGAATGAGCAGTTCTTC	CASSSGKNEQFF
.	TRBV4-2	TRBD1	16	TRBJ2-7	TGTGCCAGCAGCCAAGCTACAGGGGAGTCGATCTACGAGCAGTACTTC	CASSQATGESIYEQYF
.	TRBV30	TRBD2	14	TRBJ2-5	TGTGCCTGGAGTCCAGTAGCGGGGGGAGAGACCCAGTACTTC	CAWSPVAGGETQYF
few	TRBV10-3	.	14	TRBJ2-2	TGTGCCATCAGTGAGTCACTGAGCACCGGGGAGCTGTTTTTT	CAISESLSTGELFF
.	TRBV5-8	.	13	TRBJ2-5	TGTGCCAGCAGCACGGACAAAGAAGAGACCCAGTACTTC	CASSTDKEETQYF
.	TRBV7-2	.	13	TRBJ2-7	TGTGCCAGCAGCTTAGACGGCAACTACGAGCAGTACTTC	CASSLDGNYEQYF
.	TRBV12-3/TRBV12-4	.	13	TRBJ2-1	TGTGCCAGCAGTCTACGACCCACGTTTGAGCAGTTCTTC	CASSLRPTFEQFF
.	TRBV18	TRBD1	16	TRBJ2-7	TGTGCCAGCTCACCTTATACCCGGGACAGCATCCACGAGCAGTACTTC	CASSPYTRDSIHEQYF
.	TRBV5-1	TRBD2	14	TRBJ2-3	TGCGCCAGCAGCATTCAACTAGCGGGGGGGCTTTGGGATTTT	CASSIQLAGGLWDF
once	TRBV19	TRBD1	16	TRBJ2-3	TGTGCCAGTAGTCCTTGGACAGGGGGTATCACAGATACGCAGTATTTT	CASSPWTGGITDTQYF
.	TRBV25-1	TRBD1	17	TRBJ1-4	TGTGCCAGCAGTGAATATTACGGGACAGTTTCCATGGAAAAACTGTTTTTT	CASSEYYGTVSMEKLFF
.	TRBV13	.	15	TRBJ2-1	TGTGCCAGCAGCTTAGATGGCGTAGGTCTCAATGAGCAGTTCTTC	CASSLDGVGLNEQFF
.	TRBV27	.	14	TRBJ2-7	TGTGCCAGCAAATCGAGCGGACTTAAGTACGAGCAGTACTTC	CASKSSGLKYEQYF
.	TRBV29-1	.	11	TRBJ2-7	TGCAGCGTCCAAGGCTCCTACGAGCAGTACTTC	CSVQGSYEQYF
.	TRBV19	.	15	TRBJ1-1	TGTGCCAGTAGTATAAGGGGCTTGGGAAACACTGAAGCTTTCTTT	CASSIRGLGNTEAFF
.	TRBV7-8	TRBD1	15	TRBJ1-4	TGTGCCAGCAGCTACAGGGGAGCGACTAATGAAAAACTGTTTTTT	CASSYRGATNEKLFF
.	TRBV30	.	15	TRBJ2-7	TGTGCCTGGGTCTCCGGGAGCGTCCCTACCTACGAGCAGTACTTC	CAWVSGSVPTYEQYF
few	TRBV2	TRBD2	15	TRBJ2-3	TGTGCCAGCAGTGAAATTGGCGGGAGAGCAGATACGCAGTATTTT	CASSEIGGRADTQYF
few	TRBV5-4	.	13	TRBJ2-2	TGTGCCAGCAGCTTGGACGTGTCCGGGGAGCTGTTTTTT	CASSLDVSGELFF
.	TRBV6-1	TRBD1	12	TRBJ1-1	TGTGCCAGCAGTGATCCAGGGGGCAAAGCTTTCTTT	CASSDPGGKAFF
once	TRBV19	.	15	TRBJ1-5	TGTGCCAGTAGACAACAGGAAGCGGGGTATCAGCCCCAGCATTTT	CASRQQEAGYQPQHF
.	TRBV6-5	.	15	TRBJ2-3	TGTGCCAGCAGTTACTACCAAAGCGTATCGGATACGCAGTATTTT	CASSYYQSVSDTQYF
.	TRBV5-1	.	15	TRBJ1-2	TGCGCCAGCAGCTCCACCGGACAGTTTTCCTATGGCTACACCTTC	CASSSTGQFSYGYTF
.	TRBV18	TRBD2	16	TRBJ2-2	TGTGCCAGCTCAGCAACGGGACTAGCAAACACCGGGGAGCTGTTTTTT	CASSATGLANTGELFF
.	TRBV19	.	14	TRBJ2-7	TGTGCCAGTACTGGATTCTCCGGGTGCTACGAGCAGTACTTC	CASTGFSGCYEQYF
.	TRBV7-6	.	11	TRBJ2-2	TGTGCCAGCAGCTTAGCCGGGGAGCTGTTTTTT	CASSLAGELFF
.	TRBV5-4	.	14	TRBJ2-7	TGTGCCAGCAGTCTGGGCCTATACACCTACGAGCAGTACTTC	CASSLGLYTYEQYF
.	TRBV3-1/TRBV3-2	.	15	TRBJ1-4	TGTGCCAGCAGCCATCGGTCTGCAACTAATGAAAAACTGTTTTTT	CASSHRSATNEKLFF
.	TRBV6-2/TRBV6-3	TRBD1	17	TRBJ1-1	TGTGCCAGCAGTCGGGACAGCTCTCCGATCATGAACACTGAAGCTTTCTTT	CASSRDSSPIMNTEAFF
.	TRBV7-6	.	14	TRBJ2-7	TGTGCCAGCAGCTTAGCCGGAGGGAGGTACGAGCAGTACTTC	CASSLAGGRYEQYF
.	TRBV19	.	13	TRBJ1-1	TGTGCCAGTAGGGGACACTTGAACACTGAAGCTTTCTTT	CASRGHLNTEAFF
.	TRBV6-5	TRBD2	15	TRBJ2-1	TGTGCCAGCAGTTACTCGGGACTAGCGTCAGGTGAGCAGTTCTTC	CASSYSGLASGEQFF